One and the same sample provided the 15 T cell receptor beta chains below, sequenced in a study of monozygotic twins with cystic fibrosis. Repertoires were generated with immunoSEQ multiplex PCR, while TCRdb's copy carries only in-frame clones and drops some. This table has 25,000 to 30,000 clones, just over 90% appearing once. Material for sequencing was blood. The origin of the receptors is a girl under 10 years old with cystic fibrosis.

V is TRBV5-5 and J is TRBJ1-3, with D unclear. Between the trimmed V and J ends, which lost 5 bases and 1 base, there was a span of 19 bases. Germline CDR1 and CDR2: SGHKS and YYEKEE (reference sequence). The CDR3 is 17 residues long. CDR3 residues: CASSVDRQRSSGNTIYF. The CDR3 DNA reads TGTGCCAGCAGTGTGGATAGGCAGCGGAGTTCTGGAAACACCATATATTTT.

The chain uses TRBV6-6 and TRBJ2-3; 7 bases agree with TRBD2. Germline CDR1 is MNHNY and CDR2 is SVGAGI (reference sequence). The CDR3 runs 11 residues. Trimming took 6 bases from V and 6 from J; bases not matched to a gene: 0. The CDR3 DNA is TGTGCCAGCAGGCGGGGGGATACGCAGTATTTT. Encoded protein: CASRRGDTQYF.

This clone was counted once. The CDR3 DNA reads as TGTGCCAGCAGTGGGACTAGCGGGGGGACGACTAGTACGCAGTATTTT. Its protein is CASSGTSGGTTSTQYF. This rearrangement joins TRBV25-1 to TRBJ2-3; 14 bases align to TRBD2. The germline CDR1 and CDR2 sequences are MGHDK and SYGVNS. With 4 bases clipped from V and 8 bases from J, the junction kept 8 bases outside the gene matches. This CDR3 region has 16 residues.

The CDR3 here is CASSVGPTETQYF. CDR3 DNA: TGTGCCAGCAGCGTAGGACCGACGGAGACCCAGTACTTC. This rearrangement joins TRBV9 to TRBJ2-5; D is ambiguous. The CDR3 length is 13 residues. V lost 0 bases, J lost 5 bases, and 8 bases lay in between. Germline lookup yields CDR1 SGDLS and CDR2 YYNGEE.

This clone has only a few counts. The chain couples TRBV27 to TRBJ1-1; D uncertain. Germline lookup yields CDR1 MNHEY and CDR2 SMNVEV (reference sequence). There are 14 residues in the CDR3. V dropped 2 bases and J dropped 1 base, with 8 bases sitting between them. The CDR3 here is CASSLRAENTEAFF. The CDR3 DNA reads TGTGCCAGCAGTTTAAGGGCAGAGAACACTGAAGCTTTCTTT.

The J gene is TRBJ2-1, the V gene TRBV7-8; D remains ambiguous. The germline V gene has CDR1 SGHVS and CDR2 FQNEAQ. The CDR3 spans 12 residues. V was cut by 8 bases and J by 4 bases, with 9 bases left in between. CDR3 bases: TGTGCCAGCCCCTACCAGTACAATGAGCAGTTCTTC. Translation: CASPYQYNEQFF.

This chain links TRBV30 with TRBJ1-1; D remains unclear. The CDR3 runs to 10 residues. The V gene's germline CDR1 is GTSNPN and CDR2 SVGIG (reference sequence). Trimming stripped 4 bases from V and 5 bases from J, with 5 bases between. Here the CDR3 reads CAWIRTEAFF. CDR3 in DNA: TGTGCCTGGATCCGAACTGAAGCTTTCTTT. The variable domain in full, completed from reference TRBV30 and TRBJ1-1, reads SQTIHQWPATLVQPVGSPLSLECTVEGTSNPNLYWYRQAAGRGLQLLFYSVGIGQISSEVPQNLSASRPQDRQFILSSKKLLLSDSGFYLCAWIRTEAFFGQGTRLTVV.

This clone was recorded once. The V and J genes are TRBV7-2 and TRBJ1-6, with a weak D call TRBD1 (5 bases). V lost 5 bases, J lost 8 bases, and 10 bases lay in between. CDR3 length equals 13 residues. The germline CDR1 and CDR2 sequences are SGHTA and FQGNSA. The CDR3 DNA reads TGTGCCAGCAGCCCCCAGGGTTATTCACCCCTCCACTTT. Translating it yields CASSPQGYSPLHF.

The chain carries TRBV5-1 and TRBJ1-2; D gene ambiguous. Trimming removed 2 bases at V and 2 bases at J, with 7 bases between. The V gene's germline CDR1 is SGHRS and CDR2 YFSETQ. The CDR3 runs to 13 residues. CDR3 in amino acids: CASSLGINYGYTF. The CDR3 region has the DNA TGCGCCAGCAGCTTAGGGATAAACTATGGCTACACCTTC.

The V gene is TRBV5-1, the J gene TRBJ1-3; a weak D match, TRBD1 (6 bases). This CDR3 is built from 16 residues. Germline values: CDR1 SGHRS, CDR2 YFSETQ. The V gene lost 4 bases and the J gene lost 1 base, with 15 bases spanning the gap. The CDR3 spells CASSNRGLGSGNTIYF. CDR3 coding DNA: TGCGCCAGCAGCAATCGGGGGCTCGGATCTGGAAACACCATATATTTT.

The CDR3 protein is CASYSGTLSYEQYF. The CDR3 DNA follows: TGCGCCAGCTACTCCGGGACTCTCTCCTACGAGCAGTACTTC. The chain employs TRBV5-1 and TRBJ2-7; the D gene is possibly TRBD2 (6 bases). The germline V gene encodes CDR1 SGHRS and CDR2 YFSETQ. Deletions cut 7 bases from V and 0 bases from J, with 14 bases between. This CDR3 comprises 14 residues.

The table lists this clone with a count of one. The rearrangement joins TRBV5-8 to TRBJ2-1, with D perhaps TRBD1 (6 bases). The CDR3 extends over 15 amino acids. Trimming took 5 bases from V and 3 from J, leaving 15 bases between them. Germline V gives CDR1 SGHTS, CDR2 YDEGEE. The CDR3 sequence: CASSPGQGFYNEQFF. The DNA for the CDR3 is TGTGCCAGCAGTCCGGGACAAGGCTTCTACAATGAGCAGTTCTTC.

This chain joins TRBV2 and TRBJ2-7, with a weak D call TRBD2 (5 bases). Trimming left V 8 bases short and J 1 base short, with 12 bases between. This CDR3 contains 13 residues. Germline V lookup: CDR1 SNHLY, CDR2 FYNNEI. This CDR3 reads CASAEGGSYEQYF. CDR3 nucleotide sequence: TGTGCCAGCGCAGAGGGTGGTTCCTACGAGCAGTACTTC.

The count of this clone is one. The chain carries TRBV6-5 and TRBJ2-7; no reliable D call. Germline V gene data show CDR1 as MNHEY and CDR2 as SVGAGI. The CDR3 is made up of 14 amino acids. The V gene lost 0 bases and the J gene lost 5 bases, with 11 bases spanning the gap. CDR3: CASSYSGWSHEQYF. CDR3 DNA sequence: TGTGCCAGCAGTTACTCGGGGTGGTCCCACGAGCAGTACTTC.

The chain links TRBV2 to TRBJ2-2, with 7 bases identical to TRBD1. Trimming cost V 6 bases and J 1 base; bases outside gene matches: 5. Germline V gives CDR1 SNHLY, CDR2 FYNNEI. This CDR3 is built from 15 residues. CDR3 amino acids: CASSRTGMNTGELFF. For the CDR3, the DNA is TGTGCCAGCAGCCGGACAGGAATGAACACCGGGGAGCTGTTTTTT. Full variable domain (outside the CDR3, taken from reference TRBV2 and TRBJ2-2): EPEVTQTPSHQVTQMGQEVILRCVPISNHLYFYWYRQILGQKVEFLVSFYNNEISEKSEIFDDQFSVERPDGSNFTLKIRSTKLEDSAMYFCASSRTGMNTGELFFGEGSRLTVL.